This TCR beta chain was profiled in a study of cytomegalovirus exposure and HLA in healthy donors. Findings and limits, study-wide: Most TCR sequences were rare, but some public TCRs occurred in many donors. A later analysis linked a missense DCLRE1C variant to TCR beta V- and J-gene trimming. Owing to their indistinguishability, certain V segments, notably TRBV6-2 and TRBV6-3, were excluded.

V lost 1 base to trimming and J lost 9 bases, with 8 bases between them. This CDR3 has 12 amino acids. The germline V gene encodes CDR1 SGHNT and CDR2 YYREEE (reference sequence). Use of 60 Vbeta and 13 Jbeta primers characterized the PCR. Using immunoSEQ multiplex PCR, the repertoire was profiled, and TCRdb retains in-frame clones only, with some absent. The top ten clones hold 1.9% of a sample with 95,000 to 150,000 clones, just over 15% of them seen once. A note on this clone: Antigen unknown.

The sequence was obtained from a woman in her late teens or twenties in good health and CMV-seronegative. J is TRBJ2-1 and V is TRBV5-4; TRBD2 is a possible D gene (6 bases). Sequenced sample: PBMCs. CDR3 loop: CASSLMGGEQFF. The CDR3 DNA reads TGTGCCAGCAGCTTGATGGGGGGTGAGCAGTTCTTC. Variable domain in full (rest from reference TRBV5-4 and TRBJ2-1): ETGVTQSPTHLIKTRGQQVTLRCSSQSGHNTVSWYQQALGQGPQFIFQYYREEENGRGNFPPRFSGLQFPNYSSELNVNALELDDSALYLCASSLMGGEQFFGPGTRLTVL.